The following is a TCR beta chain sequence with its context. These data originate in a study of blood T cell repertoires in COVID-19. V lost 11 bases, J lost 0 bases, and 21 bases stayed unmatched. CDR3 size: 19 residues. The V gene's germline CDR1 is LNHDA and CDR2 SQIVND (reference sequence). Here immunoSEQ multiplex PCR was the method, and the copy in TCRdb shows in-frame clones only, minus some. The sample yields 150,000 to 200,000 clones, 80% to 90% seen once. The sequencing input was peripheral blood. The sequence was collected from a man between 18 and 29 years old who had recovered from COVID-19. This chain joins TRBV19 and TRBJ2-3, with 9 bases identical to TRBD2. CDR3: CASSKGSGLAGPSTDTQYF. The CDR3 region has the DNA TGTGCCTCGTCAAAGGGGAGTGGTCTAGCGGGACCTAGCACAGATACGCAGTATTTT. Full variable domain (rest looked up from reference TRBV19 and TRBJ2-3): DGGITQSPKYLFRKEGQNVTLSCEQNLNHDAMYWYRQDPGQGLRLIYYSQIVNDFQKGDIAEGYSVSREKKESFPLTVTSAQKNPTAFYLCASSKGSGLAGPSTDTQYFGPGTRLTVL.